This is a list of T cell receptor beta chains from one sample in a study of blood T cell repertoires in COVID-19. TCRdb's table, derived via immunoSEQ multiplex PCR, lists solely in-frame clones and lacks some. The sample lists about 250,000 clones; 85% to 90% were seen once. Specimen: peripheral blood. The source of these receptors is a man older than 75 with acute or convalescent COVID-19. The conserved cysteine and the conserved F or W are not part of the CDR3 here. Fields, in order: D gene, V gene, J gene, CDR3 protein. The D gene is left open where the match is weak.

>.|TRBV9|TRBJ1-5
ASSVESDQPQH
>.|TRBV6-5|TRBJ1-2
ASSKGLSYT
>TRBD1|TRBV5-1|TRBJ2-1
ASSQRTGRSAEQF
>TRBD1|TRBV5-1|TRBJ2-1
ASSPTGGTSQVQF
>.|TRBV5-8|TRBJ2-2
ASPFRGRSAGELF
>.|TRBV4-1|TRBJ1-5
ASSQGVNQPQH
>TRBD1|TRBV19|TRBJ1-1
ASSPDRETTEAF
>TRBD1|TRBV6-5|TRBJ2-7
ASSSTGTGGFYEQY
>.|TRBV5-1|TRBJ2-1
ASSLQNNEQF
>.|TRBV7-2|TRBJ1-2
ASSLGPKESNYGYT
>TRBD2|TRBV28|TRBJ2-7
ASNTLAGFSYEQY
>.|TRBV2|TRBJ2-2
ASHVGAGNTGELF
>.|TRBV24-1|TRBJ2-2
ATRGHLPNTGELF
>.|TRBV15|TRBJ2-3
ATTQNLGETQY
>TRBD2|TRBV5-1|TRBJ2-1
ASARTLAGGYNEQF
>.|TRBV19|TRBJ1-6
ASSIRFSQGSPLH
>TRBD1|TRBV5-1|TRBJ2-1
ASSLGAGGYYNEQF
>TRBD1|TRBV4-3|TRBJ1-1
ASSQAIDRGGGTEAF
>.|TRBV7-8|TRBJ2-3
ASSLGLADTQY
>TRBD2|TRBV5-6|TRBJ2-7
ASSPRGESSYEQY
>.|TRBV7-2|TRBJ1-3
ASSRDFRSGNTIY
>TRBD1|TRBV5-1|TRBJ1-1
ASSEDRGLLNTEAF
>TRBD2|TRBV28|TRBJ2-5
ASSSAGVNRPQY
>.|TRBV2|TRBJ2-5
ASSEWGGEETQY
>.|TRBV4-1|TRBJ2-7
ASSQGAGGSYEQY
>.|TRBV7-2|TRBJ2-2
ASSLVWTANTGELF
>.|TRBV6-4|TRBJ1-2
ASSERGNYGYT
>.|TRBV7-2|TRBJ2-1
ASSRTFNEQF
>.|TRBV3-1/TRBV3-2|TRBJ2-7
ASSQVAPTREQY
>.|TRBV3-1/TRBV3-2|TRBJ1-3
ASSQVSSSGNTIY
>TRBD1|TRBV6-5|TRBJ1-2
ASRRPQGARGYT
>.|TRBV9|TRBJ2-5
ASSATPWETQY
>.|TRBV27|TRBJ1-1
ASASSRNTEAF
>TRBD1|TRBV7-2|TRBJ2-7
ASRPTGGVYEQY
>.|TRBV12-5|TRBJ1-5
ASGLGVRVGNQPQH
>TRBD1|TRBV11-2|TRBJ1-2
ASSSDRDRTYGYT
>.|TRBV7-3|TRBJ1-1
ASSLDPGSAEAF
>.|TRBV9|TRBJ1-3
ASSSYRNTIY
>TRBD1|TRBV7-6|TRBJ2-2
ASSLRRGHTGELF
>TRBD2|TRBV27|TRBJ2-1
ASTRTSGAYNEQF
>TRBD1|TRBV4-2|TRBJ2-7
ASSRSDRGSSYEQY
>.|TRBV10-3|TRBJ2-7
AISEEVSYEQY
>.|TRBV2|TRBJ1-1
ASLVRAEAF
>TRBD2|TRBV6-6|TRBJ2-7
ASSGTLAVGPYEQY
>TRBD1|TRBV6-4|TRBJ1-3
ASISEDRGPIRNTIY
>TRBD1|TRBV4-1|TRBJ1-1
ASSQERGRKTEAF
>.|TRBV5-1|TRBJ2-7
ASSLTGSYEQY
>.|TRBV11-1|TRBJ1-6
ASSASRVSSPLH
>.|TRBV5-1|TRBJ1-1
ASSVQVGGTNTEAF
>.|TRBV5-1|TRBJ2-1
ASSFRDSERGEQF